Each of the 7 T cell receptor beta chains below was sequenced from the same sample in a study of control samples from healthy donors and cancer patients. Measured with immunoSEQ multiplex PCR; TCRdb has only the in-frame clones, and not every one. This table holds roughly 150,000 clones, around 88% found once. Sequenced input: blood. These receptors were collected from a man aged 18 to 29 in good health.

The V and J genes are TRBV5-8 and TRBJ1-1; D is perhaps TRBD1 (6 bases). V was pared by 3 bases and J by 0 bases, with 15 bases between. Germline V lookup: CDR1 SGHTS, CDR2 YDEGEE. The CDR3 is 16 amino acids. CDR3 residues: CASSSDRPWMNTEAFF. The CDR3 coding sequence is TGTGCCAGCAGCTCGGACAGACCCTGGATGAACACTGAAGCTTTCTTT.

The CDR3 nucleotides read TGTGCCAGCCGAGGGAGGGAGGATAATTCACCCCTCCACTTT. This codes for CASRGREDNSPLHF. V gene TRBV19 combines with J gene TRBJ1-6; D is uncertain. There are 14 residues in the CDR3. Trimming stripped 9 bases from V and 5 bases from J, with 14 bases between. In germline, CDR1 is LNHDA, CDR2 SQIVND (reference sequence).

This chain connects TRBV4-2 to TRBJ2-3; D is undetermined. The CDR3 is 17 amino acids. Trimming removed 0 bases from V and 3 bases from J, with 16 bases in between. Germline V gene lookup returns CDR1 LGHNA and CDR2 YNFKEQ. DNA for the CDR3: TGTGCCAGCAGCCAAGATTTACAAGGGTTGGTGACAGATACGCAGTATTTT. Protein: CASSQDLQGLVTDTQYF.

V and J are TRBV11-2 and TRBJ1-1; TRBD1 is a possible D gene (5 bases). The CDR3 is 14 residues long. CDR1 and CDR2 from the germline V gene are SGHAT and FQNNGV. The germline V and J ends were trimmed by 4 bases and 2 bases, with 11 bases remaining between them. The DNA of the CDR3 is TGTGCCAGCAGCTCCCGGGACCAAAACACTGAAGCTTTCTTT. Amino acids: CASSSRDQNTEAFF.

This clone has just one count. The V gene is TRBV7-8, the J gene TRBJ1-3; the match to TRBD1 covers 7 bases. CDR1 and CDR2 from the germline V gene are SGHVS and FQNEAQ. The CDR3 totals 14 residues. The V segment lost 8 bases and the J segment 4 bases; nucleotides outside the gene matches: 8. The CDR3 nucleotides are TGTGCCAGCGCTACAGGGGCGAGAGGAAACACCATATATTTT. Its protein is CASATGARGNTIYF.

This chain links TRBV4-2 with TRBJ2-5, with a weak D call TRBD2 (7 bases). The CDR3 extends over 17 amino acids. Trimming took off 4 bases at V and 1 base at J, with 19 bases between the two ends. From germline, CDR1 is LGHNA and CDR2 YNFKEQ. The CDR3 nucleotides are TGTGCCAGCAGCCCGACCCCTTACGCGGGGGCCCAAGAGACCCAGTACTTC. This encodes CASSPTPYAGAQETQYF.

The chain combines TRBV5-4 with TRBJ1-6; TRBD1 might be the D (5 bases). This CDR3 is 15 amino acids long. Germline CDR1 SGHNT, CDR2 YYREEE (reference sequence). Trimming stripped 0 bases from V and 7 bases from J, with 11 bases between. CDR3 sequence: CASSLGGRLNSPLHF. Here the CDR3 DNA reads TGTGCCAGCAGCTTGGGGGGCCGGTTAAATTCACCCCTCCACTTT.